The 14 T cell receptor beta chains given below trace back to one sample, sequenced in a study of blood T cell repertoires in COVID-19. TCRdb's table, derived via immunoSEQ multiplex PCR, lists solely in-frame clones and lacks some. The sample contains about 190,000 clones, roughly three quarters of which appear only once. Specimen: peripheral blood. These receptors came from a man in his 60s with active or convalescent COVID-19.

The chain combines TRBV18 with TRBJ2-7; 11 nucleotides align to TRBD2. Germline V gene lookup returns CDR1 KGHSH and CDR2 LQKENI. The CDR3 consists of 16 residues. The ends lost 1 base at V and 5 bases at J; junction bases unmatched: 7. The CDR3 DNA follows: TGTGCCAGCTCACCACTAGCGGGAGGGAGGAACAACGAGCAGTACTTC. Its protein product is CASSPLAGGRNNEQYF.

The CDR3 DNA is TGTGCCAGCACCAACGAGAGGAGGAGCTCTCGTTCTGGGGCCAACGTCCTGACTTTC. Encoded protein: CASTNERRSSRSGANVLTF. This chain links TRBV7-3 with TRBJ2-6, with D possibly TRBD2 on 5 matching bases. The CDR3 spans 19 residues. Per the germline V gene, CDR1 is SGHTA and CDR2 is FQGTGA. V was trimmed by 7 bases and J by 1 base, leaving 23 bases between them.

The gene calls are TRBV7-2 and TRBJ2-3; D might be TRBD1 (5 bases). Per germline, CDR1 SGHTA and CDR2 FQGNSA. The V gene lost 8 bases and the J gene lost 4 bases, with 16 bases spanning the gap. CDR3 length: 14 residues. CDR3 sequence reads: CASFGSGFPDTQYF. CDR3 coding DNA: TGTGCCAGCTTCGGGTCAGGGTTTCCAGATACGCAGTATTTT.

The CDR3 DNA reads as TGCGCCAGCAGCTCTGAGGGAGGGGAGCAGTACTTC. This encodes CASSSEGGEQYF. The V gene is TRBV5-1, the J gene TRBJ2-7, with TRBD2 identical over 7 bases. V trimming: 3 bases; J trimming: 7 bases; junction bases outside the gene matches: 4. CDR1 SGHRS and CDR2 YFSETQ come from the germline V gene. This CDR3 has 12 amino acids. Together with reference TRBV5-1 and TRBJ2-7, the CDR3 gives the full variable domain: KAGVTQTPRYLIKTRGQQVTLSCSPISGHRSVSWYQQTPGQGLQFLFEYFSETQRNKGNFPGRFSGRQFSNSRSEMNVSTLELGDSALYLCASSSEGGEQYFGPGTRLTVT.

The chain carries TRBV27 and TRBJ1-4; 9 bases are shared with TRBD1. This CDR3 spans 16 amino acids. V was clipped by 8 bases and J by 8 bases; unmatched bases: 15. From germline, CDR1 is MNHEY and CDR2 SMNVEV (reference sequence). CDR3 in DNA: TGTGCCAGCGGGTTGATAGCGGGACAGGGTTCCGAAAAACTGTTTTTT. As protein: CASGLIAGQGSEKLFF.

The chain has TRBV29-1 and TRBJ1-5; TRBD1 aligns across 7 bases. Germline values: CDR1 SQVTM, CDR2 ANQGSEA. With V trimmed by 6 bases and J by 5 bases, 16 bases remained unmatched. CDR3 length: 16 amino acids. This chain's CDR3 is CSVALRDRIRDQPQHF. The CDR3 coding sequence is TGCAGCGTAGCCTTAAGGGACAGAATTAGGGATCAGCCCCAGCATTTT.

The chain joins TRBV6-5 to TRBJ2-7, with D possibly matching TRBD1 (6 bases). This CDR3 contains 15 residues. Trimming cost V 6 bases and J 0 bases, with 15 bases left between them. In germline, CDR1 is MNHEY, CDR2 SVGAGI. CDR3 protein: CASSRDTTSSYEQYF. DNA for the CDR3: TGTGCCAGCAGCCGGGACACCACAAGCTCCTACGAGCAGTACTTC.

This chain connects TRBV5-1 to TRBJ1-4; 9 bases are a match to TRBD1. Germline-derived CDR1 and CDR2 are SGHRS and YFSETQ. This CDR3 is 17 amino acids long. Trimming removed 3 bases from V and 5 bases from J; junction bases left unmatched: 11. The CDR3 DNA sequence: TGCGCCAGCAGCTCGTCCCGGGACAGGGCCGCAAATGAAAAACTGTTTTTT. Protein sequence: CASSSSRDRAANEKLFF.

The chain recombines TRBV29-1 with TRBJ1-2; D unclear. The length of the CDR3 is 12 residues. Germline V gene lookup returns CDR1 SQVTM and CDR2 ANQGSEA. V was trimmed by 3 bases and J by 8 bases, leaving 13 bases between them. CDR3: CSVDVGGKGYTF. The CDR3 DNA follows: TGCAGCGTTGATGTCGGAGGGAAAGGCTACACCTTC.

The chain uses TRBV10-3 and TRBJ2-3; TRBD2 matches 8 bases. The length of the CDR3 is 15 residues. The V segment lost 8 bases and the J segment 2 bases; nucleotides outside the gene matches: 9. Germline V gene data show CDR1 as ENHRY and CDR2 as SYGVKD. CDR3 DNA sequence: TGTGCCATCGCGGGGGGCCGACAGTACACAGATACGCAGTATTTT. Translation: CAIAGGRQYTDTQYF.

This clone was picked up one time. The chain employs TRBV19 and TRBJ2-7; 8 bases agree with TRBD1. Unmatched junction bases numbered 6, after V lost 5 bases and J lost 3 bases. The germline gives CDR1 LNHDA, CDR2 SQIVND (reference sequence). CDR3 length equals 14 residues. For the CDR3, the DNA is TGTGCCAGTAGTGACAGGGGACCAGGCTACGAGCAGTACTTC. It encodes CASSDRGPGYEQYF.

The genes are TRBV27 and TRBJ2-5, with 10 bases that match TRBD1. Per germline, CDR1 MNHEY and CDR2 SMNVEV (reference sequence). CDR3 length equals 14 residues. The J segment lost 9 bases and the V segment lost 1 base, leaving 5 bases of the junction unmatched. CDR3 in DNA: TGTGCCAGCAGTTTATGGGGGGGGACAGGGGCCCAGTACTTC. It codes for CASSLWGGTGAQYF.

In this sample, this clone turned up a few times. V gene TRBV11-1 combines with J gene TRBJ1-1; the D is unclear. Germline values: CDR1 SGHAT, CDR2 FQDESV (reference sequence). The CDR3 is 15 amino acids. The V end lost 6 bases, the J end lost 6 bases, and 20 bases lay between the germline ends. CDR3 nucleotide sequence: TGTGCCAGCAGACTAAGGTTCTCCCGGGTCGCTGAAGCTTTCTTT. Translation gives CASRLRFSRVAEAFF. Full variable domain (remainder filled in from reference TRBV11-1 and TRBJ1-1): EAEVAQSPRYKITEKSQAVAFWCDPISGHATLYWYRQILGQGPELLVQFQDESVVDDSQLPKDRFSAERLKGVDSTLKIQPAELGDSAMYLCASRLRFSRVAEAFFGQGTRLTVV.

This rearrangement joins TRBV13 to TRBJ1-1; D is unclear. From germline, CDR1 is PRHDT and CDR2 FYEKMQ (reference sequence). This CDR3 has 15 amino acids. Trimming stripped 2 bases from V and 4 bases from J, with 14 bases between. CDR3 nucleotide sequence: TGTGCCAGCAGCTTACCAGGTCGATTACCCACTGAAGCTTTCTTT. Amino acid sequence: CASSLPGRLPTEAFF.